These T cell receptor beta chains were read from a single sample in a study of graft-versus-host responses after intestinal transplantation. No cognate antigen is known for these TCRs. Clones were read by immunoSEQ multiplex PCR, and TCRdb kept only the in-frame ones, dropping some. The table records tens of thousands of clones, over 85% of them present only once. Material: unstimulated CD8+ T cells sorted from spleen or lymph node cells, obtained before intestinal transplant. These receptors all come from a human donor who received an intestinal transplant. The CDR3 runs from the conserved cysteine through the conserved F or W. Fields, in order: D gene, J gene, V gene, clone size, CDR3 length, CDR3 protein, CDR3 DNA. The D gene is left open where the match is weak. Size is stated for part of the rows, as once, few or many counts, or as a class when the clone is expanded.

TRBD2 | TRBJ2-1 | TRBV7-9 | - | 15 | CASSLVSGGVNEQFF | TGTGCCAGCAGCTTAGTTAGCGGGGGAGTAAATGAGCAGTTCTTC
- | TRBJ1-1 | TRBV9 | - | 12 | CASSALNTEAFF | TGTGCCAGCAGCGCTCTGAACACTGAAGCTTTCTTT
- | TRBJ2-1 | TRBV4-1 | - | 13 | CASSQEPGDEQFF | TGCGCCAGCAGCCAAGAACCGGGGGATGAGCAGTTCTTC
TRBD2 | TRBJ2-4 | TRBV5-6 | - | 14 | CASSPWTSTNIQYF | TGTGCCAGCAGTCCTTGGACTAGCACAAACATTCAGTACTTC
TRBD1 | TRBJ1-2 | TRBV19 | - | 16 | CASSIDSTGAVDGYTF | TGTGCCAGTAGTATAGACTCGACAGGGGCGGTGGATGGCTACACCTTC
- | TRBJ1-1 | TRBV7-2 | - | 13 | CASSLVVAGVAFF | TGTGCCAGCAGCTTAGTTGTGGCGGGGGTAGCTTTCTTT
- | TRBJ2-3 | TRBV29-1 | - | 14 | CSVVWQGGGDTQYF | TGCAGCGTTGTTTGGCAGGGAGGTGGGGATACGCAGTATTTT
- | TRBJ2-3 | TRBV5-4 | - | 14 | CASSFGGLTDTQYF | TGTGCCAGCAGCTTCGGGGGGCTCACAGATACGCAGTATTTT
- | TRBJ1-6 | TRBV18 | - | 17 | CASSPGVAGRANSPLHF | TGTGCCAGCTCACCCGGAGTAGCCGGCAGGGCTAATTCACCCCTCCACTTT
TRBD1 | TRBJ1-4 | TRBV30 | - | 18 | CAWSGTGGFRRANEKLFF | TGTGCCTGGAGTGGGACAGGGGGCTTTCGTCGGGCTAATGAAAAACTGTTTTTT
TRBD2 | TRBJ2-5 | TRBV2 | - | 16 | CASSEEEGGSEETQYF | TGTGCCAGCAGTGAAGAGGAGGGAGGGTCGGAAGAGACCCAGTACTTC
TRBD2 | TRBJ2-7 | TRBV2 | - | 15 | CASSGTSGRIYEQYF | TGTGCCAGCAGTGGGACTAGCGGGAGGATCTACGAGCAGTACTTC
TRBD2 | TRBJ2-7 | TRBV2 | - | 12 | CASIQGGNEQYF | TGTGCCAGCATCCAGGGAGGGAACGAGCAGTACTTC
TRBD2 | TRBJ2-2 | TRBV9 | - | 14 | CASSAWTRPGELFF | TGTGCCAGCAGCGCCTGGACTAGACCCGGGGAGCTGTTTTTT
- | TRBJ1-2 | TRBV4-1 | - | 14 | CASSQVSANYGYTF | TGCGCCAGCAGCCAAGTGTCTGCTAACTATGGCTACACCTTC
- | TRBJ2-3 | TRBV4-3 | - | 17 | CASSQDNVLGHTDTQYF | TGCGCCAGCAGCCAAGATAACGTACTAGGTCATACAGATACGCAGTATTTT
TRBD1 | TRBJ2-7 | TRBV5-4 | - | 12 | CASSSTGYEQYF | TGTGCCAGCAGCTCGACAGGGTACGAGCAGTACTTC
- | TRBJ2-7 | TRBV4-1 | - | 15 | CASSLLQAYDYEQYF | TGCGCCAGCAGCCTCCTGCAAGCTTACGACTACGAGCAGTACTTC
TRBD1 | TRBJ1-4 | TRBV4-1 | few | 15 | CASSQSTGSYEKLFF | TGCGCCAGCAGCCAGTCGACAGGGTCGTATGAAAAACTGTTTTTT
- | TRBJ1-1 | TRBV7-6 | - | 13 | CASSLQMNTEAFF | TGTGCCAGCAGCCTGCAGATGAACACTGAAGCTTTCTTT
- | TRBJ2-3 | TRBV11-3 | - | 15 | CASSLSYRATDTQYF | TGTGCCAGCAGCTTAAGCTACAGGGCCACAGATACGCAGTATTTT
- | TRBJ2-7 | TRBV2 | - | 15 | CASDSRQAHSYEQYF | TGTGCCAGTGACTCGCGACAGGCTCACTCCTACGAGCAGTACTTC
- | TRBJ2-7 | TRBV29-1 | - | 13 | CSVGRDRYYEQYF | TGCAGCGTTGGGCGGGACAGATACTACGAGCAGTACTTC
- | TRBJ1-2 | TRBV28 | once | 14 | CASSSPPVDDGYTF | TGTGCCAGCAGTTCTCCGCCAGTTGATGATGGCTACACCTTC
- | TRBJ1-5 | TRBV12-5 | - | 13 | CASGIESNQPQHF | TGTGCTAGTGGTATCGAGAGCAATCAGCCCCAGCATTTT
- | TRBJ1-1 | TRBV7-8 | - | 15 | CASSLLGRPYTEAFF | TGTGCCAGCAGCTTATTGGGGCGGCCGTACACTGAAGCTTTCTTT
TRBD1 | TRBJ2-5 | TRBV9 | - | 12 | CASSQGEETQYF | TGTGCCAGCAGCCAGGGGGAGGAGACCCAGTACTTC
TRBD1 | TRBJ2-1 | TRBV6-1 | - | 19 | CASSEKFPRGQSVYNEQFF | TGTGCCAGCAGTGAAAAATTCCCCCGGGGACAGTCGGTCTACAATGAGCAGTTCTTC
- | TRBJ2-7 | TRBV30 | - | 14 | CAWSVFTGNYEQYF | TGTGCCTGGAGTGTATTTACAGGGAACTACGAGCAGTACTTC
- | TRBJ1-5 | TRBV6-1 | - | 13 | CASSEVSGQPQHF | TGTGCCAGCAGTGAAGTTTCGGGTCAGCCCCAGCATTTT